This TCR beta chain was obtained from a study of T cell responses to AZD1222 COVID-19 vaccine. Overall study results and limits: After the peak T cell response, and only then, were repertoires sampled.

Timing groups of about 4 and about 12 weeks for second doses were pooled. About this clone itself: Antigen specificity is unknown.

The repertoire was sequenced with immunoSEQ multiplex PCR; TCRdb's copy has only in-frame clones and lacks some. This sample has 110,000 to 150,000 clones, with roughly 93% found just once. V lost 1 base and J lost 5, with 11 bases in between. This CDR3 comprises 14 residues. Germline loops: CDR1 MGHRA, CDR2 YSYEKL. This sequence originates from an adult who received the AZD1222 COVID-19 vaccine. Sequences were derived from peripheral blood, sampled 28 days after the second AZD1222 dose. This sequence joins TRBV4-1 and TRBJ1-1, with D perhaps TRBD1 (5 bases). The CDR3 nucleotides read TGCGCCAGCAGCCAAGTACAAGGGGAGACTGAAGCTTTCTTT. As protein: CASSQVQGETEAFF.